The 24 T cell receptor beta chains below were found in one sample sequenced in a study of cytomegalovirus exposure and HLA in healthy donors. With 60 Vbeta and 13 Jbeta primers, the PCR was carried out. The protocol was immunoSEQ multiplex PCR, while the TCRdb copy is restricted to in-frame clones and leaves out a portion. The sample lists roughly 130,000 clones; 76% were seen once. Sequencing was carried out using PBMCs. These receptors were collected from a man aged 40-49 years in good health and CMV-seronegative.

The chain recombines TRBV5-1 with TRBJ2-7; the D gene is possibly TRBD2 (5 bases). V lost 0 bases and J 0 bases, leaving 13 bases between the germline ends. The CDR3 consists of 16 residues. Germline assignment: CDR1 SGHRS and CDR2 YFSETQ. For the CDR3, the DNA is TGCGCCAGCAGCTTGGCCAGGAGTGGAGGCTCCTACGAGCAGTACTTC. This sequence encodes CASSLARSGGSYEQYF.

This chain joins TRBV7-6 and TRBJ2-3, with 14 bases matching TRBD2. The V segment lost 5 bases and the J segment 4 bases; nucleotides outside the gene matches: 8. Germline assignment: CDR1 SGHVS and CDR2 FNYEAQ. CDR3 length equals 17 residues. CDR3 loop: CASSPQGLAGVADTQYF. For the CDR3, the DNA is TGTGCCAGCAGCCCGCAGGGACTAGCGGGAGTCGCAGATACGCAGTATTTT.

The chain joins TRBV9 to TRBJ2-7; D perhaps matches TRBD1 (5 bases). The CDR3 is 15 residues long. V dropped 0 bases and J dropped 2 bases, with 12 bases sitting between them. Per germline, CDR1 SGDLS and CDR2 YYNGEE. The CDR3: CASSVEGDSTYEQYF. Written as DNA, the CDR3 is TGTGCCAGCAGCGTAGAAGGAGACAGTACCTACGAGCAGTACTTC. Using reference TRBV9 and TRBJ2-7 for the parts outside the CDR3, the full variable domain is DSGVTQTPKHLITATGQRVTLRCSPRSGDLSVYWYQQSLDQGLQFLIQYYNGEERAKGNILERFSAQQFPDLHSELNLSSLELGDSALYFCASSVEGDSTYEQYFGPGTRLTVT.

The chain carries TRBV6-6 and TRBJ2-2; tentative D call: TRBD1 (7 bases). V was shortened by 5 bases and J by 3 bases, with 16 bases between the two germline ends. The CDR3 length is 16 residues. In germline, CDR1 is MNHNY, CDR2 SVGAGI (reference sequence). In DNA form, the CDR3 reads TGTGCCAGCAGTACTAGCCCGGGACAGTACACCGGGGAGCTGTTTTTT. Protein sequence: CASSTSPGQYTGELFF.

The chain is built from TRBV10-1 and TRBJ1-2, with D possibly matching TRBD1 (6 bases). Germline V gene data show CDR1 as WNHNN and CDR2 as SYGVQD (reference sequence). Trimming took 0 bases from V and 4 from J, leaving 12 bases between them. The CDR3 is 15 amino acids. CDR3 in amino acids: CASSESRQGCYGYTF. The CDR3 DNA reads TGCGCCAGCAGTGAGTCGAGGCAGGGGTGCTATGGCTACACCTTC.

V and J are TRBV19 and TRBJ2-5; D ambiguous. The germline CDR1 and CDR2 sequences are LNHDA and SQIVND (reference sequence). The CDR3 sequence is 14 residues long. V lost 3 bases and J 1 base, leaving 9 bases between the germline ends. The CDR3 loop is CASSIEHRQETQYF. The CDR3 DNA follows: TGTGCCAGTAGTATCGAACACCGCCAAGAGACCCAGTACTTC.

The V gene is TRBV13, the J gene TRBJ1-6, with D uncertain. The CDR3 runs 13 residues. Trimming cost V 4 bases and J 11 bases, with 12 bases left between them. Germline V gene lookup returns CDR1 PRHDT and CDR2 FYEKMQ (reference sequence). CDR3 in DNA: TGTGCCAGCAGCTCCGGGTCTCTTACACCCCTCCACTTT. It is translated as CASSSGSLTPLHF.

CDR3 nucleotides: TGTGCCAGCAGCTTAGCCAGGGCAGAGTGGGGCCAAGAGACCCAGTACTTC. Translating it yields CASSLARAEWGQETQYF. This chain connects TRBV11-2 to TRBJ2-5, with D possibly matching TRBD1 (5 bases). Germline V gene lookup returns CDR1 SGHAT and CDR2 FQNNGV. The V and J ends lost 1 base and 1 base respectively, with 16 bases between them. CDR3 size: 17 residues.

The V and J genes are TRBV5-6 and TRBJ1-2, with 7 bases that match TRBD1. The junction had 10 bases not matched to a gene; V was cut back by 4 bases and J by 1 base. The CDR3 contains 16 residues. The germline V gene encodes CDR1 SGHDT and CDR2 YYEEEE. For the CDR3, the DNA is TGTGCCAGCAGCCCAGGACAGGAATTATTTAACTATGGCTACACCTTC. Its translation: CASSPGQELFNYGYTF.

This clone was observed once. The chain couples TRBV7-9 to TRBJ2-7; D possibly corresponds to TRBD2 (6 bases). CDR3 length equals 14 residues. Germline CDR1 reads SEHNR; CDR2 reads FQNEAQ (reference sequence). Between the trimmed V and J ends, which lost 1 base and 4 bases, there was a span of 11 bases. DNA for the CDR3: TGTGCCAGCAGCTTAGAGGACGGAGGGTACGAGCAGTACTTC. This gives the protein CASSLEDGGYEQYF.

This clone is medium-sized. V gene TRBV6-4 combines with J gene TRBJ2-3; 8 nucleotides agree with TRBD2. V was pared by 10 bases and J by 1 base, with 4 bases of the junction left unmatched. In germline, CDR1 is MRHNA, CDR2 SNTAGT. CDR3 length: 13 residues. The CDR3 DNA follows: TGTGCCACCGGAGCGGGAGGCACAGATACGCAGTATTTT. Its protein is CATGAGGTDTQYF.

V usage is TRBV28 and J usage is TRBJ2-1; 8 nucleotides match TRBD2. V shed 7 bases, J shed 4 bases, and the junction held 12 bases outside the gene matches. This CDR3 has 16 amino acids. Germline-derived CDR1 and CDR2 are MDHEN and SYDVKM. Here the CDR3 DNA reads TGTGCCAGCACCCCCTGGGGTCGGGGGGGGTACAATGAGCAGTTCTTC. Translating it yields CASTPWGRGGYNEQFF.

The chain recombines TRBV7-6 with TRBJ2-5, with 7 bases lining up with TRBD2. This CDR3 is built from 19 residues. The V gene's germline CDR1 is SGHVS and CDR2 FNYEAQ. With V trimmed by 5 bases and J by 3 bases, 21 bases remained unmatched. The CDR3 here is CASSLPTWVGLGGEETQYF. For the CDR3, the DNA is TGTGCCAGCAGCCTACCTACCTGGGTGGGGTTGGGAGGGGAAGAGACCCAGTACTTC.

The V gene is TRBV29-1, the J gene TRBJ2-3; 7 nucleotides line up with TRBD2. CDR3 length: 13 amino acids. Trimming at V came to 7 bases and at J to 0 bases, leaving 4 bases not matched to a gene. Germline loops: CDR1 SQVTM, CDR2 ANQGSEA. The CDR3 DNA reads as TGCAGCGCAAGCGGGACCAGCACAGATACGCAGTATTTT. Residues: CSASGTSTDTQYF.

This rearrangement joins TRBV21-1 to TRBJ2-7; the DNA was not used to check the table's D call, TRBD2. TRBV21-1 is given as a pseudogene. This CDR3 region has 16 residues. The CDR3 region has the DNA TGTGCCAGCAGCTCCCGACTAGCGGGGGGTGTATACGAGCAGTACTTC. Amino acid sequence: CASSSRLAGGVYEQYF.

V and J are TRBV5-5 and TRBJ1-5, with 7 nucleotides matching TRBD1. The junction had 5 bases not matched to a gene; V was cut back by 4 bases and J by 4 bases. This CDR3 is 14 amino acids long. CDR1 and CDR2 (germline): SGHKS, YYEKEE (reference sequence). This CDR3 reads CASSVRGFNQPQHF. The CDR3 nucleotides are TGTGCCAGCAGCGTCAGGGGGTTTAATCAGCCCCAGCATTTT.

This chain uses TRBV28 with TRBJ1-6; D possibly corresponds to TRBD1 (5 bases). The CDR3 is 14 amino acids. Trimming took off 7 bases at V and 13 bases at J, with 20 bases between the two ends. Germline V lookup: CDR1 MDHEN, CDR2 SYDVKM. The CDR3 region has the DNA TGTGCCAGCACTGTCGGAGCTCGGGGGATTCCCCTCCACTTT. This translates into CASTVGARGIPLHF. Complete variable domain (other parts from reference TRBV28 and TRBJ1-6): DVKVTQSSRYLVKRTGEKVFLECVQDMDHENMFWYRQDPGLGLRLIYFSYDVKMKEKGDIPEGYSVSREKKERFSLILESASTNQTSMYLCASTVGARGIPLHFGNGTRLTVT.

This sequence joins TRBV6-5 and TRBJ2-7; TRBD2 is a possible D gene (6 bases). Germline V gene sequence: CDR1 MNHEY, CDR2 SVGAGI. The CDR3 is 14 residues long. Trimming cost V 7 bases and J 2 bases, with 15 bases left between them. The CDR3 bases are TGTGCCAGCACCCCAGTCGGGGGAGCCTACGAGCAGTACTTC. Amino acid sequence: CASTPVGGAYEQYF.

This clone was observed a single time. V and J are TRBV28 and TRBJ1-5; no firm D call. The CDR3 length is 12 residues. With 7 bases removed from V and 6 bases from J, the gap between germline ends came to 10 bases. Germline values: CDR1 MDHEN, CDR2 SYDVKM. The CDR3 DNA follows: TGTGCCAGCACCGGAGGAGGTCAGCCCCAGCATTTT. This sequence encodes CASTGGGQPQHF.

This chain uses TRBV5-6 with TRBJ2-5, with D perhaps TRBD1 (6 bases). V lost 5 bases and J 5 bases, leaving 10 bases between the germline ends. Germline V lookup: CDR1 SGHDT, CDR2 YYEEEE. CDR3 length equals 12 residues. CDR3: CASRQGGETQYF. The CDR3 nucleotides are TGTGCCAGCAGACAGGGTGGGGAGACCCAGTACTTC.

V usage is TRBV28 and J usage is TRBJ2-5; the D gene is possibly TRBD2 (5 bases). V lost 7 bases and J 1 base, leaving 13 bases between the germline ends. Germline-derived CDR1 and CDR2 are MDHEN and SYDVKM. The CDR3 spans 14 residues. The CDR3 region has the DNA TGTGCCAGCAACCCAAGAGGGCTCCAAGAGACCCAGTACTTC. The encoded protein is CASNPRGLQETQYF.

The chain combines TRBV28 with TRBJ2-5; TRBD1 matches 9 bases. The J segment lost 5 bases and the V segment lost 2 bases, leaving 6 bases of the junction unmatched. Per the germline V gene, CDR1 is MDHEN and CDR2 is SYDVKM. This CDR3 spans 15 amino acids. The CDR3 sequence: CASSLGTGWMETQYF. CDR3 nucleotides: TGTGCCAGCAGTTTAGGGACAGGGTGGATGGAGACCCAGTACTTC.

The rearrangement links TRBV5-4 to TRBJ2-5, with D perhaps matching TRBD1 (5 bases). The CDR3 has 14 residues. Looked up from germline, CDR1 is SGHNT and CDR2 is YYREEE (reference sequence). The V end was cut by 0 bases, the J end by 3 bases, with 9 bases between. The CDR3 sequence: CASSLGGREETQYF. For the CDR3, the DNA is TGTGCCAGCAGCTTGGGGGGCAGGGAAGAGACCCAGTACTTC.

The chain recombines TRBV6-6 with TRBJ2-2; D is possibly TRBD2 (5 bases). Germline CDR1 and CDR2: MNHNY and SVGAGI (reference sequence). V shed 0 bases and J shed 5 bases, with 7 bases lying between them. The CDR3 loop spans 14 amino acids. CDR3 sequence (DNA): TGTGCCAGCAGTTACTCGAGGGAGACCGGGGAGCTGTTTTTT. Protein product: CASSYSRETGELFF.